This T cell receptor (beta chain) was obtained from a study of post-analysis software for immune sequencing data. cDNA libraries for TCR beta contained unique molecular identifiers. MiXCR, run by TCRdb on the PCR reads, gives a single entry per CDR3 protein. The sample comprises a few hundred thousand distinct CDR3 sequences, around 31% of which are singletons, and about 5.6% rests with the top ten. Germline-derived CDR1 and CDR2 are LNHDA and SQIVND (reference sequence). V lost 3 bases and J 4 bases, leaving 16 bases between the germline ends. This CDR3 has 15 residues. As concerns this clonotype: Its antigen remains unknown.

General study results and limits: Controls showed lower frequencies than patients for five TRBV segments, and TRBV5-6, TRBV5-1 and TRBV20-1 were among these.

The TCR comes from a girl younger than 18 with multiple sclerosis. Sequencing was performed on blood. This sequence joins TRBV19 and TRBJ2-7, with D perhaps TRBD2 (6 bases). CDR3 region: CASSIGTTGGYEQYF. The CDR3 DNA reads as TGTGCCAGTAGTATCGGAACCACTGGAGGGTACGAGCAGTACTTC.